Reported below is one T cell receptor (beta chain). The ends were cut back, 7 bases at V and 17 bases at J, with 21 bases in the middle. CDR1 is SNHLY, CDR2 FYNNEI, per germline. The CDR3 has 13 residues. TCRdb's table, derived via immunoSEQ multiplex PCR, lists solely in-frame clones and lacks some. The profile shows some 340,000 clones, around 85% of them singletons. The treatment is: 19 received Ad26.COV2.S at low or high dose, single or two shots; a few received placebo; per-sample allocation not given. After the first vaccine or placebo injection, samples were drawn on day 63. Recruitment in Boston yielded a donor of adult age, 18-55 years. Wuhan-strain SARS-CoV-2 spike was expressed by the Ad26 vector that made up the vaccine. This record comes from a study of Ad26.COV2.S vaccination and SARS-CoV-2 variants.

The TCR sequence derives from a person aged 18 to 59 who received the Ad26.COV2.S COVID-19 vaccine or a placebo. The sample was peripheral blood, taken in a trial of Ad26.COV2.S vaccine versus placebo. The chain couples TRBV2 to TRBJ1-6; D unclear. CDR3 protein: CASKATTTAKFHF. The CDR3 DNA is TGTGCCAGCAAGGCAACCACGACGGCTAAATTCCACTTT. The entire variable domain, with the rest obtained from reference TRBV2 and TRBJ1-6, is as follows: EPEVTQTPSHQVTQMGQEVILRCVPISNHLYFYWYRQILGQKVEFLVSFYNNEISEKSEIFDDQFSVERPDGSNFTLKIRSTKLEDSAMYFCASKATTTAKFHFGNGTRLTVT.